One sample yielded the 30 T cell receptor beta chains listed below, sequenced in a study of a mutant IDH1 vaccine in newly diagnosed glioma. No antigens are known for them. Time point described: week 23, last vaccination. The content of each vaccine dose was 300 ug of mutant IDH1 20-mer peptide, and topical imiquimod accompanied it. Here immunoSEQ multiplex PCR was the method, and the copy in TCRdb shows in-frame clones only, minus some. The sample includes tens of thousands of clones, more than 75% seen only once; the top ten take about 1.5%. The sample consisted of PBMCs, taken from a glioma patient whose treatment included an IDH1 peptide vaccine. Receptors were obtained from a man aged 40-55 years with glioma.

V is TRBV6-5 and J is TRBJ1-1, with D tentatively TRBD1 (5 bases). The CDR3 totals 15 residues. Germline assignment: CDR1 MNHEY and CDR2 SVGAGI. V lost 0 bases to trimming and J lost 5 bases, with 13 bases between them. The CDR3 is CASSYSTRVETEAFF. The CDR3 region has the DNA TGTGCCAGCAGTTACTCAACCAGGGTGGAGACTGAAGCTTTCTTT.

This chain connects TRBV19 to TRBJ1-2, with 9 bases that match TRBD1. V was clipped by 8 bases and J by 5 bases; unmatched bases: 9. CDR1 and CDR2 from the germline V gene are LNHDA and SQIVND (reference sequence). The CDR3 has 14 residues. The CDR3 loop is CASSEDRGGYGYTF. The DNA of the CDR3 is TGTGCCAGTTCTGAGGACAGGGGCGGATATGGCTACACCTTC.

V usage is TRBV19 and J usage is TRBJ2-1; a weak D match, TRBD2 (5 bases). The germline gives CDR1 LNHDA, CDR2 SQIVND (reference sequence). Trimming shortened V by 5 bases and J by 9 bases, and 8 bases separated the two germline ends. The CDR3 consists of 11 residues. The CDR3: CASSSGSEQFF. In DNA form, the CDR3 reads TGTGCCAGTAGTTCGGGGAGTGAGCAGTTCTTC.

This chain links TRBV6-1 with TRBJ1-5, with a tentative D call TRBD1 (6 bases). This CDR3 is 18 amino acids long. Trimming stripped 3 bases from V and 0 bases from J, with 18 bases between. From germline, CDR1 is MNHNS and CDR2 SASEGT. The CDR3 DNA reads as TGTGCCAGCAGTGAGCAGGGGCACCGTCTTTATAGCAATCAGCCCCAGCATTTT. Amino acids: CASSEQGHRLYSNQPQHF.

The chain links TRBV5-1 to TRBJ1-5; unclear D gene. V was trimmed by 0 bases and J by 6 bases, leaving 10 bases between them. Germline assignment: CDR1 SGHRS and CDR2 YFSETQ. The CDR3 loop spans 14 amino acids. This CDR3 reads CASSLGDWGQPQHF. The CDR3 region has the DNA TGCGCCAGCAGCTTGGGGGATTGGGGTCAGCCCCAGCATTTT.

This clone has more than one count but fewer than ten. V gene TRBV30 combines with J gene TRBJ2-6; possible D gene TRBD1, 7 bases. There are 15 residues in the CDR3. V was cut by 0 bases and J by 9 bases, with 15 bases left in between. Germline CDR1 GTSNPN, CDR2 SVGIG (reference sequence). The CDR3 region has the DNA TGTGCCTGGAGTGTCTGCAGGGGGGTAGGCAACGTCCTGACTTTC. Translation: CAWSVCRGVGNVLTF.

The chain has TRBV7-3 and TRBJ2-1; 7 bases are shared with TRBD2. CDR1 is SGHTA, CDR2 FQGTGA, per germline. The CDR3 extends over 14 amino acids. V shed 5 bases and J 5 bases; nucleotides not matched to a gene: 6. CDR3 DNA: TGTGCCAGCAGCCCCGGGGGGAGAAACAATGAGCAGTTCTTC. Residues: CASSPGGRNNEQFF.

The chain links TRBV5-1 to TRBJ2-1; D is perhaps TRBD1 (7 bases). CDR1 is SGHRS and CDR2 is YFSETQ in the germline V gene. Trimming cost V 7 bases and J 9 bases, with 23 bases left between them. The CDR3 is 15 amino acids. The CDR3 DNA sequence: TGCGCCAGCGGAGGGGGCCGGGGAACTAGCACTGAGCAGTTCTTC. Its translation is CASGGGRGTSTEQFF.

V and J are TRBV29-1 and TRBJ2-7, with 7 nucleotides matching TRBD1. Unmatched junction bases numbered 5, after V lost 6 bases and J lost 6 bases. CDR1 SQVTM and CDR2 ANQGSEA come from the germline V gene. The CDR3 runs to 11 residues. In DNA, the CDR3 is TGCAGCGTCCGACAGGGTGGCGAGCAGTACTTC. This sequence encodes CSVRQGGEQYF.

The chain links TRBV9 to TRBJ2-7; D not certain. V dropped 5 bases and J dropped 3 bases, with 9 bases sitting between them. The CDR3 totals 12 residues. The germline V gene encodes CDR1 SGDLS and CDR2 YYNGEE. In nucleotides, the CDR3 is TGTGCCAGCAGTTTAGACAACTACGAGCAGTACTTC. Its translation is CASSLDNYEQYF. The whole variable domain, remainder taken from reference TRBV9 and TRBJ2-7, is DSGVTQTPKHLITATGQRVTLRCSPRSGDLSVYWYQQSLDQGLQFLIQYYNGEERAKGNILERFSAQQFPDLHSELNLSSLELGDSALYFCASSLDNYEQYFGPGTRLTVT.

The chain links TRBV11-3 to TRBJ2-7; TRBD2 matches at 12 bases. The junction had 4 bases not matched to a gene; V was cut back by 3 bases and J by 4 bases. Germline CDR1 reads SGHNT; CDR2 reads YENEEA. This CDR3 comprises 15 residues. Here the CDR3 reads CASSFGLAGPYEQYF. DNA for the CDR3: TGTGCCAGCAGCTTTGGACTAGCGGGACCTTACGAGCAGTACTTC.

The chain uses TRBV5-6 and TRBJ1-2, with D tentatively TRBD1 (6 bases). This CDR3 comprises 17 residues. Trimming removed 3 bases from V and 5 bases from J, with 23 bases in between. Germline CDR1 SGHDT, CDR2 YYEEEE. Written as DNA, the CDR3 is TGTGCCAGCAGCTCCGTAACTGGCTGGGCACAGGGATATGGCTACACCTTC. Translated, it gives CASSSVTGWAQGYGYTF.

CDR3 sequence (DNA): TGTGCTAGTGGTTCCGGGACAGACCAAGAGACCCAGTACTTC. Translating it yields CASGSGTDQETQYF. The genes are TRBV12-5 and TRBJ2-5; 7 bases agree with TRBD1. There are 14 residues in the CDR3. Germline V CDR1 and CDR2: LGHNT, FRNRAP. The V and J ends lost 4 bases and 0 bases, in that order; junction bases with no gene match: 2.

This sequence joins TRBV2 and TRBJ2-7; D is uncertain. The CDR3 is made up of 13 amino acids. The germline V gene encodes CDR1 SNHLY and CDR2 FYNNEI. The V gene lost 6 bases and the J gene lost 3 bases, with 12 bases spanning the gap. CDR3 loop: CASRSNLGYEQYF. The CDR3 DNA reads TGTGCCAGCAGGAGCAATCTTGGCTACGAGCAGTACTTC.

This clone has only a few counts. V gene TRBV14 combines with J gene TRBJ1-1, with D hard to call. Germline V gives CDR1 SGHDN, CDR2 FVKESK. The CDR3 totals 13 residues. With 4 bases removed from V and 0 bases from J, the gap between germline ends came to 6 bases. Here the CDR3 DNA reads TGTGCCAGCAGCCGGCAGATGAACACTGAAGCTTTCTTT. Its translation is CASSRQMNTEAFF.

In nucleotides, the CDR3 is TGTGCCAGTACCCGACCGTCTAGCAATCAGCCCCAGCATTTT. Protein sequence: CASTRPSSNQPQHF. The chain recombines TRBV19 with TRBJ1-5; D is undetermined. V lost 7 bases and J 0 bases, leaving 10 bases between the germline ends. Germline values: CDR1 LNHDA, CDR2 SQIVND (reference sequence). The CDR3 sequence is 14 residues long.

The genes are TRBV2 and TRBJ1-1; D might be TRBD1 (5 bases). Trimming pared 2 bases from V and 6 bases from J, leaving 13 bases between. Germline loops: CDR1 SNHLY, CDR2 FYNNEI. The CDR3 covers 14 residues. The chain's CDR3 is CASSERRGRSEAFF. The CDR3 DNA reads as TGTGCCAGCAGTGAACGGAGGGGACGGTCTGAAGCTTTCTTT.

The V gene is TRBV18, the J gene TRBJ2-7; D uncertain. This CDR3 has 13 amino acids. Trimming pared 3 bases from V and 6 bases from J, leaving 12 bases between. Germline CDR1 reads KGHSH; CDR2 reads LQKENI. This chain's CDR3 is CASSPAETREQYF. The DNA of the CDR3 is TGTGCCAGCTCACCTGCCGAGACACGCGAGCAGTACTTC.

This clone has just one count. The chain combines TRBV7-9 with TRBJ1-4; a possible D gene is TRBD1 (6 bases). The CDR3 contains 15 residues. Germline lookup yields CDR1 SEHNR and CDR2 FQNEAQ (reference sequence). The V end was cut by 6 bases, the J end by 8 bases, with 19 bases between. CDR3 residues: CASSSPRQGREKLFF. The DNA for the CDR3 is TGTGCCAGCAGTTCCCCCCGGCAGGGGCGCGAAAAACTGTTTTTT. Combining the CDR3 with reference TRBV7-9 and TRBJ1-4 gives the whole variable domain DTGVSQNPRHKITKRGQNVTFRCDPISEHNRLYWYRQTLGQGPEFLTYFQNEAQLEKSRLLSDRFSAERPKGSFSTLEIQRTEQGDSAMYLCASSSPRQGREKLFFGSGTQLSVL.

This clone has only one observation. The genes are TRBV2 and TRBJ2-3; 8 nucleotides match TRBD1. With V trimmed by 6 bases and J by 4 bases, 6 bases remained unmatched. The CDR3 is made up of 14 amino acids. Looked up from germline, CDR1 is SNHLY and CDR2 is FYNNEI. The CDR3 protein is CASSAGTGADTQYF. DNA of the CDR3: TGTGCCAGCAGCGCCGGGACAGGCGCAGATACGCAGTATTTT.

The chain recombines TRBV7-2 with TRBJ2-7; 7 nucleotides agree with TRBD2. Germline lookup yields CDR1 SGHTA and CDR2 FQGNSA. This CDR3 is built from 15 residues. With V trimmed by 4 bases and J by 3 bases, 9 bases remained unmatched. The CDR3 DNA is TGTGCCAGCAGCTCCTCGAGCGGGATTATCTACGAGCAGTACTTC. Residues: CASSSSSGIIYEQYF.

The chain uses TRBV5-5 and TRBJ2-4; no firm D call. V was trimmed by 4 bases and J by 7 bases, leaving 9 bases between them. This CDR3 is built from 12 residues. Germline-derived CDR1 and CDR2 are SGHKS and YYEKEE (reference sequence). For the CDR3, the DNA is TGTGCCAGCAGCCGTGCTCTCAACATTCAGTACTTC. Translation gives CASSRALNIQYF. The full variable domain, rest sourced from reference TRBV5-5 and TRBJ2-4, is DAGVTQSPTHLIKTRGQQVTLRCSPISGHKSVSWYQQVLGQGPQFIFQYYEKEERGRGNFPDRFSARQFPNYSSELNVNALLLGDSALYLCASSRALNIQYFGAGTRLSVL.

J is TRBJ2-7 and V is TRBV9, with 10 bases fitting TRBD2. Germline trimming cut 0 bases from V and 5 bases from J; bases unmatched to any gene: 5. CDR1 SGDLS and CDR2 YYNGEE come from the germline V gene. The CDR3 totals 15 residues. The CDR3 loop is CASSVGASGSHEQYF. The CDR3 DNA is TGTGCCAGCAGCGTAGGGGCTAGCGGGAGCCACGAGCAGTACTTC.

The CDR3 reads CSAPLVGPQHF. DNA for the CDR3: TGCAGTGCTCCTTTGGTCGGGCCCCAGCATTTT. The rearrangement links TRBV20-1 to TRBJ1-5; D gene unclear. The CDR3 runs 11 residues. The germline V gene encodes CDR1 DFQATT and CDR2 SNEGSKA (reference sequence). V lost 5 bases to trimming and J lost 9 bases, with 11 bases between them.

The chain recombines TRBV12-5 with TRBJ2-7, with a possible D match to TRBD1 (6 bases). Trimming left V 5 bases short and J 2 bases short, with 22 bases between. CDR3 length equals 17 residues. Germline CDR1 is LGHNT and CDR2 is FRNRAP. The CDR3 DNA reads as TGTGCTAGTGGTCTAGATGCCACCGGGACACCCACCTACGAGCAGTACTTC. Amino acid sequence: CASGLDATGTPTYEQYF.

The CDR3 here is CSVEEAVTDTQYF. CDR3 DNA: TGCAGCGTTGAGGAAGCGGTCACAGATACGCAGTATTTT. The rearrangement uses TRBV29-1 and TRBJ2-3; possibly TRBD2 for D (5 bases). Germline assignment: CDR1 SQVTM and CDR2 ANQGSEA. Deletions cut 3 bases from V and 2 bases from J, with 9 bases between. The CDR3 length is 13 residues.

This clone was observed once. The genes are TRBV11-1 and TRBJ2-7; D is tentatively TRBD1 or TRBD2 (6 bases each). The CDR3 spans 17 residues. CDR1 SGHAT and CDR2 FQDESV come from the germline V gene (reference sequence). The V gene lost 5 bases and the J gene lost 6 bases, with 26 bases spanning the gap. The CDR3 loop reads CASSTHRVLAQMSEQYF. CDR3 nucleotides: TGTGCCAGCAGCACCCACAGGGTACTAGCACAAATGAGCGAGCAGTACTTC. The variable domain in full, completed from reference TRBV11-1 and TRBJ2-7, reads EAEVAQSPRYKITEKSQAVAFWCDPISGHATLYWYRQILGQGPELLVQFQDESVVDDSQLPKDRFSAERLKGVDSTLKIQPAELGDSAMYLCASSTHRVLAQMSEQYFGPGTRLTVT.

This clone was recorded only once. This rearrangement joins TRBV5-6 to TRBJ2-3; D is uncertain. Germline V gene data show CDR1 as SGHDT and CDR2 as YYEEEE. The CDR3 totals 14 residues. V dropped 0 bases and J dropped 2 bases, with 7 bases sitting between them. DNA of the CDR3: TGTGCCAGCAGCTTGGTACACTACACAGATACGCAGTATTTT. Residues: CASSLVHYTDTQYF.

The chain couples TRBV7-6 to TRBJ1-5, with D possibly being TRBD1 (6 bases). V was pared by 1 base and J by 4 bases, with 14 bases between. This CDR3 is 16 amino acids long. CDR1 is SGHVS, CDR2 FNYEAQ, per germline. The CDR3 here is CASSLEAGTMNQPQHF. CDR3 DNA sequence: TGTGCCAGCAGCTTAGAGGCTGGGACAATGAATCAGCCCCAGCATTTT. Variable domain in full (rest from reference TRBV7-6 and TRBJ1-5): GAGVSQSPRYKVTKRGQDVALRCDPISGHVSLYWYRQALGQGPEFLTYFNYEAQQDKSGLPNDRFSAERPEGSISTLTIQRTEQRDSAMYRCASSLEAGTMNQPQHFGDGTRLSIL.

The genes are TRBV5-6 and TRBJ1-2, with D unresolved. The germline V and J ends were trimmed by 4 bases and 3 bases, with 7 bases remaining between them. Germline CDR1 and CDR2: SGHDT and YYEEEE. This CDR3 region has 12 residues. CDR3 sequence: CASSPGHYGYTF. The CDR3 DNA reads as TGTGCCAGCAGCCCAGGACACTATGGCTACACCTTC.